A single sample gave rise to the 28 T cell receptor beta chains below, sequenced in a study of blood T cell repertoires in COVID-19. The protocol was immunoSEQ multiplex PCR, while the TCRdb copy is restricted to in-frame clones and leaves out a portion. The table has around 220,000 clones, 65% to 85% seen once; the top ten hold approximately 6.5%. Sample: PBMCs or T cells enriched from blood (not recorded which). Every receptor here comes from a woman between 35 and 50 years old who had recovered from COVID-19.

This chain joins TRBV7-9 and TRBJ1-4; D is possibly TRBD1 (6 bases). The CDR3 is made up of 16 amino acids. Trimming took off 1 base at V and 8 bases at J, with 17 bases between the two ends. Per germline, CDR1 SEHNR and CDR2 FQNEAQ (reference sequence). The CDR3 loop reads CASSLGPQGRREKLFF. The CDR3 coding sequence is TGTGCCAGCAGCTTAGGTCCCCAGGGGAGACGGGAAAAACTGTTTTTT.

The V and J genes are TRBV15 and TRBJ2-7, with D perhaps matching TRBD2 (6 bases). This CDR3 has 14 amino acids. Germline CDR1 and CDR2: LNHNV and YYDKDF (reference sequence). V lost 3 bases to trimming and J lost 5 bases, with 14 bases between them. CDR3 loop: CATSRSRESNEQYF. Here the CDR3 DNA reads TGTGCCACCAGCAGGTCACGGGAGTCGAACGAGCAGTACTTC.

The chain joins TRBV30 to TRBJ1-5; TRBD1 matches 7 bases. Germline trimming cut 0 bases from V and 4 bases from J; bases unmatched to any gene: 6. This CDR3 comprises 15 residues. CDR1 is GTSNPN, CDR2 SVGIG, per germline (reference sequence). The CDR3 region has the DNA TGTGCCTGGAGTGTATCCCTGACAGGGAATCAGCCCCAGCATTTT. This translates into CAWSVSLTGNQPQHF.

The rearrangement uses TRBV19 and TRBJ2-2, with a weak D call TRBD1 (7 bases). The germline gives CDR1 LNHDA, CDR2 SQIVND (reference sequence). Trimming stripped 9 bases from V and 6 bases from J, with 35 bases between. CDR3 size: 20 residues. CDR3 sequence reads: CASPPRAPNRGGGEAGELFF. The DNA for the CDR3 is TGTGCCAGCCCACCTAGGGCACCTAACAGGGGAGGAGGAGAAGCCGGGGAGCTGTTTTTT.

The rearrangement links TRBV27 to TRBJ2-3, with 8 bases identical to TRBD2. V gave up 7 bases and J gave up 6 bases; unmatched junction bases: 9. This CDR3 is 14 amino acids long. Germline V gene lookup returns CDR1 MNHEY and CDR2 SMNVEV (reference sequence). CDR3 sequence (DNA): TGTGCCAGCACTCCCGGGACTAGTGTCGATACGCAGTATTTT. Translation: CASTPGTSVDTQYF.

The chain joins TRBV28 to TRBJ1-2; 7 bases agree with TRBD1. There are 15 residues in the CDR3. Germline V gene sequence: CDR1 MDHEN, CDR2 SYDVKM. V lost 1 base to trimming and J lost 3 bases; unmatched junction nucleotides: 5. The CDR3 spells CASSLLDRADYGYTF. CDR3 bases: TGTGCCAGCAGTTTATTAGACAGGGCGGACTATGGCTACACCTTC.

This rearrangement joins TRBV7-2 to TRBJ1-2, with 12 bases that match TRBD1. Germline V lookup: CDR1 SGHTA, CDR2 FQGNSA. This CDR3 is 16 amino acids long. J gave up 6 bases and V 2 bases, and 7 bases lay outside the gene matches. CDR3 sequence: CASSLRGQGAFNGYTF. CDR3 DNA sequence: TGTGCCAGCAGCTTAAGGGGACAGGGGGCGTTTAATGGCTACACCTTC.

CDR3 region: CAISESLFAGGGETQYF. CDR3 bases: TGTGCCATCAGTGAGTCTTTGTTTGCAGGGGGCGGCGAGACCCAGTACTTC. The chain couples TRBV10-3 to TRBJ2-5; 8 positions agree with TRBD1. Germline-derived CDR1 and CDR2 are ENHRY and SYGVKD. The CDR3 spans 17 residues. V was pared by 0 bases and J by 5 bases, with 11 bases of the junction left unmatched.

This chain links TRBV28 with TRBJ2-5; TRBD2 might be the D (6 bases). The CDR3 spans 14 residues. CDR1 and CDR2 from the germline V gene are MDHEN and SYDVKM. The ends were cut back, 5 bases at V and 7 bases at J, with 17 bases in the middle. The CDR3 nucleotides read TGTGCCAGCAGTCTGACCTATCTCGGGGGGACCCAGTACTTC. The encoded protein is CASSLTYLGGTQYF.

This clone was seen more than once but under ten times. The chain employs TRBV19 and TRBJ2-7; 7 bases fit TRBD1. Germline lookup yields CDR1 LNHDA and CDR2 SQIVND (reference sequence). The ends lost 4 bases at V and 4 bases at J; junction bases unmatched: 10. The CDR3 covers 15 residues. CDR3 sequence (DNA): TGTGCCAGTAGTAGGACAGGATTTTCCTCGTACGAGCAGTACTTC. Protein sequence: CASSRTGFSSYEQYF.

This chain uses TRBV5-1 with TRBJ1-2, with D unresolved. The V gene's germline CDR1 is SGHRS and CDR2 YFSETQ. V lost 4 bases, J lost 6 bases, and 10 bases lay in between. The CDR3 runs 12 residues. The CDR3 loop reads CASSDTRHGYTF. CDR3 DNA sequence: TGCGCCAGCAGCGACACAAGGCATGGCTACACCTTC.

CDR3 coding DNA: TGTGCCAGTAGTATCGCGGGGGGAAGCAATCAGCCCCAGCATTTT. It specifies CASSIAGGSNQPQHF. The chain carries TRBV19 and TRBJ1-5; D is possibly TRBD1 (5 bases). The V end was cut by 3 bases, the J end by 1 base, with 10 bases between. Germline CDR1 LNHDA, CDR2 SQIVND (reference sequence). This CDR3 contains 15 residues.

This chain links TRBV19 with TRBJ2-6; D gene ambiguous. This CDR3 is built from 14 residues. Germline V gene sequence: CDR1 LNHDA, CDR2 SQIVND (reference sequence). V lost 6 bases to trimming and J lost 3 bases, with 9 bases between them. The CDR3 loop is CASSPGFGANVLTF. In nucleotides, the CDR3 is TGTGCCAGTAGCCCCGGGTTTGGGGCCAACGTCCTGACTTTC.

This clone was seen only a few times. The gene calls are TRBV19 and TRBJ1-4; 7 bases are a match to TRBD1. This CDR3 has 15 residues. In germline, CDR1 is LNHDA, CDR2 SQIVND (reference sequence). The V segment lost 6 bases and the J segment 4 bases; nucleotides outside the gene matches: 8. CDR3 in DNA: TGTGCCAGTAGGCCCGGGACAGTGGATAATGAAAAACTGTTTTTT. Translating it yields CASRPGTVDNEKLFF.

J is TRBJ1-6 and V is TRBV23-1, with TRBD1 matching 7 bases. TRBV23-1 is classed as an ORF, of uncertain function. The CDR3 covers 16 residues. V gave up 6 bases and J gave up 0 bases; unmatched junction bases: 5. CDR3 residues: CASSDRDDSYNSPLHF. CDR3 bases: TGCGCCAGCAGCGACAGGGATGACTCCTATAATTCACCCCTCCACTTT.

This CDR3 is CASSLVWGQMNTEAFF. The CDR3 DNA reads TGTGCCAGCAGCTTAGTATGGGGACAGATGAACACTGAAGCTTTCTTT. This rearrangement joins TRBV7-8 to TRBJ1-1; TRBD1 matches at 7 bases. The V segment lost 1 base and the J segment 0 bases; nucleotides outside the gene matches: 5. Germline V lookup: CDR1 SGHVS, CDR2 FQNEAQ. This CDR3 region has 16 residues.

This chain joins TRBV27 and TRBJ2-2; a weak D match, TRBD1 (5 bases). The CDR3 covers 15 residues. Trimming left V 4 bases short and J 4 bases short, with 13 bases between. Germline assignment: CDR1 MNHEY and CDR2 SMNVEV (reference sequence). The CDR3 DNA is TGTGCCAGCAGTTCACCCGACAGCACCACCGGGGAGCTGTTTTTT. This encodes CASSSPDSTTGELFF.

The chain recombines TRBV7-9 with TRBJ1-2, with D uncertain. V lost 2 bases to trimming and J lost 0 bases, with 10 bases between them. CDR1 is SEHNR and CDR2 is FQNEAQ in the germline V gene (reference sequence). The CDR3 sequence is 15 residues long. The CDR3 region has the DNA TGTGCCAGCAGCTTATTGCCAAGCGCTAACTATGGCTACACCTTC. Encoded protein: CASSLLPSANYGYTF.

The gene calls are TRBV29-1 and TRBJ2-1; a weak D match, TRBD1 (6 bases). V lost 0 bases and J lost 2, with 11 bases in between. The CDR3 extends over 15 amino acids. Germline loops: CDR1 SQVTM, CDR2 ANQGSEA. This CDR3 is CSVEDGAGAYNEQFF. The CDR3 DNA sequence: TGCAGCGTTGAAGATGGAGCAGGGGCCTACAATGAGCAGTTCTTC.

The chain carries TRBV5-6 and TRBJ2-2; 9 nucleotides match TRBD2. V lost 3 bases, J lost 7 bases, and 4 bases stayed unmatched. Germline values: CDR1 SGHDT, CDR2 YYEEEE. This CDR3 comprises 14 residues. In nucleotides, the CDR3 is TGTGCCAGCAGCTCGGGACTAGCTGGCGGGGAGCTGTTTTTT. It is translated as CASSSGLAGGELFF.

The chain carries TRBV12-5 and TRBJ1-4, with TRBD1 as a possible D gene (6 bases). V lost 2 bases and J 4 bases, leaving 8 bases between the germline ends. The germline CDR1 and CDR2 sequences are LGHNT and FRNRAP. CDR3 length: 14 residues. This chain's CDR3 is CASGLQGLNEKLFF. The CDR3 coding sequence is TGTGCTAGTGGTTTGCAGGGGCTTAATGAAAAACTGTTTTTT. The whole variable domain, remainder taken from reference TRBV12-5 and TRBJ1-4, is DARVTQTPRHKVTEMGQEVTMRCQPILGHNTVFWYRQTMMQGLELLAYFRNRAPLDDSGMPKDRFSAEMPDATLATLKIQPSEPRDSAVYFCASGLQGLNEKLFFGSGTQLSVL.

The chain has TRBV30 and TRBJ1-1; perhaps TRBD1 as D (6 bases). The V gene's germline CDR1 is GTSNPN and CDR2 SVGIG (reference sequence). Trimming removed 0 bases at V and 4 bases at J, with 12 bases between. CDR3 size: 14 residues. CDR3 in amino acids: CAWSVGAGATEAFF. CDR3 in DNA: TGTGCCTGGAGTGTAGGGGCAGGGGCCACTGAAGCTTTCTTT.

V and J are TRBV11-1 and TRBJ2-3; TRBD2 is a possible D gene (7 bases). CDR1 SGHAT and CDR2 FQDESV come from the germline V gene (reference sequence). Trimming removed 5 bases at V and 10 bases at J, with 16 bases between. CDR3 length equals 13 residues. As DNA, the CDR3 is TGTGCCAGCAGCCTGAGGGGGGGCGATTCGCAGTATTTT. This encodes CASSLRGGDSQYF.

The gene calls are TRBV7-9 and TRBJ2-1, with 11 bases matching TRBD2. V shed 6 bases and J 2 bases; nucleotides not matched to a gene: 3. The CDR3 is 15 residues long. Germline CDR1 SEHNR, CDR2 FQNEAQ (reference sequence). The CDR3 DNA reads TGTGCCAGCAGTCGACTAGCGGGAACCTACAATGAGCAGTTCTTC. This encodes CASSRLAGTYNEQFF. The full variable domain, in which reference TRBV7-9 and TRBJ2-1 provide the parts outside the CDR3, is DTGVSQNPRHKITKRGQNVTFRCDPISEHNRLYWYRQTLGQGPEFLTYFQNEAQLEKSRLLSDRFSAERPKGSFSTLEIQRTEQGDSAMYLCASSRLAGTYNEQFFGPGTRLTVL.

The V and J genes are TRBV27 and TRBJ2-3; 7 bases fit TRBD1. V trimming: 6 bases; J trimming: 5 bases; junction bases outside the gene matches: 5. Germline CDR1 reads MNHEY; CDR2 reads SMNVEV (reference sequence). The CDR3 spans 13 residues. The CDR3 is CASRQGGRDTQYF. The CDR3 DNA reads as TGTGCCAGCAGACAAGGGGGCCGAGATACGCAGTATTTT.

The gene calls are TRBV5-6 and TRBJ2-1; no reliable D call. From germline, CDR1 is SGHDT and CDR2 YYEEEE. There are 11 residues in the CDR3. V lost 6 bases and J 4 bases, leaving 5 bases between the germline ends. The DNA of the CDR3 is TGTGCCAGCACCACTTACAATGAGCAGTTCTTC. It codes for CASTTYNEQFF.

This CDR3 is CATRRGLAGELFF. The CDR3 DNA is TGTGCCACCAGGCGGGGGTTGGCCGGGGAGCTGTTTTTT. The chain employs TRBV24-1 and TRBJ2-2; 7 bases line up with TRBD2. V dropped 7 bases and J dropped 6; count of bases not matched to a gene: 4. Germline values: CDR1 KGHDR, CDR2 SFDVKD. CDR3 length: 13 amino acids.

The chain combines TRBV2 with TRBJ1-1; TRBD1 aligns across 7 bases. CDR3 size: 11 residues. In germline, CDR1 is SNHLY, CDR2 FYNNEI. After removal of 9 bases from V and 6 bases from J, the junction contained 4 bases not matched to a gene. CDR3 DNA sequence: TGTGCCAGTTTGACAGGGTCTGAAGCTTTCTTT. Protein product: CASLTGSEAFF.